The 10 T cell receptor beta chains listed next were all sequenced from one sample in a study of cytomegalovirus exposure and HLA in healthy donors. PCR involved 60 Vbeta and 13 Jbeta primers. TCRdb keeps only in-frame clones here, not all; method: immunoSEQ multiplex PCR. This sample carries fewer than 250,000 clones, over 80% of them seen once, and the ten largest clones take around 6%. Sequencing was done on a sample of PBMCs. These receptors all stem from a man aged 35 to 55 in good health and CMV-seropositive.

This clone was counted only a few times. This chain links TRBV5-4 with TRBJ2-1; TRBD1 matches 10 bases. The germline CDR1 and CDR2 sequences are SGHNT and YYREEE (reference sequence). The CDR3 runs to 16 residues. The V segment lost 4 bases and the J segment 5 bases; nucleotides outside the gene matches: 9. The CDR3 DNA reads as TGTGCCAGCAGCCCATGGACAGGGGGTAAAAACAATGAGCAGTTCTTC. This gives the protein CASSPWTGGKNNEQFF.

This clone has only a few counts. The chain has TRBV25-1 and TRBJ1-1; no definite D call. Trimming stripped 3 bases from V and 0 bases from J, with 17 bases between. Per germline, CDR1 MGHDK and CDR2 SYGVNS. This CDR3 is 17 amino acids long. The CDR3 region is CASSEALILDMNTEAFF. Here the CDR3 DNA reads TGTGCCAGCAGTGAGGCCCTTATACTAGACATGAACACTGAAGCTTTCTTT.

The chain is built from TRBV30 and TRBJ1-1, with 9 bases aligning to TRBD1. Germline V lookup: CDR1 GTSNPN, CDR2 SVGIG (reference sequence). The CDR3 extends over 13 amino acids. The J segment lost 4 bases and the V segment lost 3 bases, leaving 3 bases of the junction unmatched. CDR3 protein: CAWRTDRGTEAFF. The CDR3 DNA reads TGTGCCTGGAGAACGGACAGGGGCACTGAAGCTTTCTTT.

The chain is built from TRBV7-9 and TRBJ2-1; D perhaps matches TRBD2 (5 bases). Germline CDR1 reads SEHNR; CDR2 reads FQNEAQ (reference sequence). The CDR3 is made up of 13 amino acids. V lost 4 bases to trimming and J lost 8 bases, with 12 bases between them. In nucleotides, the CDR3 is TGTGCCAGCAGCTCCCGGGGAAGGGATGAGCAGTTCTTC. Protein product: CASSSRGRDEQFF.

The chain joins TRBV11-2 to TRBJ2-7, with D possibly being TRBD2 (6 bases). CDR1 and CDR2 from the germline V gene are SGHAT and FQNNGV. V lost 0 bases to trimming and J lost 0 bases, with 6 bases between them. This CDR3 comprises 14 residues. DNA of the CDR3: TGTGCCAGCAGCTTAGACGGGAGCTCCTACGAGCAGTACTTC. It encodes CASSLDGSSYEQYF.

The rearrangement joins TRBV7-9 to TRBJ2-3; 8 nucleotides match TRBD2. The CDR3 totals 18 residues. Germline V lookup: CDR1 SEHNR, CDR2 FQNEAQ (reference sequence). Trimming at V came to 1 base and at J to 5 bases, leaving 14 bases not matched to a gene. The CDR3 sequence is CASSLDPAVLAGIDTQYF. The CDR3 nucleotides read TGTGCCAGCAGCTTAGACCCTGCGGTTCTAGCGGGTATAGATACGCAGTATTTT. Full variable domain (missing parts from reference TRBV7-9 and TRBJ2-3): DTGVSQNPRHKITKRGQNVTFRCDPISEHNRLYWYRQTLGQGPEFLTYFQNEAQLEKSRLLSDRFSAERPKGSFSTLEIQRTEQGDSAMYLCASSLDPAVLAGIDTQYFGPGTRLTVL.

This chain uses TRBV7-3 with TRBJ1-2, with TRBD1 matching over 8 bases. Germline values: CDR1 SGHTA, CDR2 FQGTGA. This CDR3 has 14 amino acids. The V gene end was trimmed by 4 bases and the J gene end by 3 bases; junction bases not matched to a gene: 4. The DNA for the CDR3 is TGTGCCAGCAGCTCTCAGGGGGCCGACTATGGCTACACCTTC. This gives the protein CASSSQGADYGYTF.

For the CDR3, the DNA is TGTGCCAGCAGTCCCCGAGGTAGCGGGAGTGTAACAGATACGCAGTATTTT. Its protein is CASSPRGSGSVTDTQYF. The J gene is TRBJ2-3, the V gene TRBV9, with TRBD2 matching over 9 bases. This CDR3 comprises 17 residues. Germline V gene sequence: CDR1 SGDLS, CDR2 YYNGEE. J was trimmed by 3 bases and V by 5 bases; bases with no gene match: 13.

The chain links TRBV4-1 to TRBJ2-1; D gene ambiguous. This CDR3 region has 15 residues. Germline V CDR1 and CDR2: MGHRA, YSYEKL. V was shortened by 0 bases and J by 10 bases, with 16 bases between the two germline ends. The CDR3 protein is CASSQDFAAEWEQFF. In DNA form, the CDR3 reads TGCGCCAGCAGCCAAGATTTTGCGGCGGAATGGGAGCAGTTCTTC.

This clone turned up a few times. The rearrangement joins TRBV9 to TRBJ2-5; D is possibly TRBD2 (5 bases). Germline V gene lookup returns CDR1 SGDLS and CDR2 YYNGEE. CDR3 size: 13 residues. V was pared by 4 bases and J by 2 bases, with 9 bases between. CDR3 coding DNA: TGTGCCAGCAGCCCACCGGGACAAGAGACCCAGTACTTC. It is translated as CASSPPGQETQYF.